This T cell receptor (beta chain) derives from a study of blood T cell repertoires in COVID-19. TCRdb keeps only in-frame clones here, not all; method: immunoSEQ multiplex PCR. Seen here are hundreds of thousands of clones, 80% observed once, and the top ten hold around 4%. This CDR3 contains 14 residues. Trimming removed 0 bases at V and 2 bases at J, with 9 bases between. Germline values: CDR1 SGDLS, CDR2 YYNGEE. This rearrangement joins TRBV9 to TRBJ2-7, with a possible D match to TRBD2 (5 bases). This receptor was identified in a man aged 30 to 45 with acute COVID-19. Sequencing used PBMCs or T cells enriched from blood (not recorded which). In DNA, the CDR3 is TGTGCCAGCAGCGTAGCCTTCGGGGCCTACGAGCAGTACTTC. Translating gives CASSVAFGAYEQYF.